The 29 T cell receptor beta chains below were found in one sample sequenced in a study of long-term antiretroviral therapy in people with HIV. It was version v3.0 of the immunoSEQ assay that was run at survey level. Assay used: immunoSEQ multiplex PCR; TCRdb lists only in-frame clones, some missing. The sample carries approximately 28,000 clones, more than 75% recorded once. Specimen: unsorted PBMCs, collected less than 5 years after starting antiretroviral therapy. The origin of the receptors is a middle-aged man with HIV.

The genes are TRBV14 and TRBJ2-3; TRBD1 is a possible D gene (6 bases). Trimming took off 0 bases at V and 0 bases at J, with 13 bases between the two ends. Germline CDR1 SGHDN, CDR2 FVKESK. CDR3 size: 17 residues. The CDR3 here is CASSQDLRTASTDTQYF. DNA of the CDR3: TGTGCCAGCAGCCAAGATTTACGGACAGCTAGCACAGATACGCAGTATTTT.

The J gene is TRBJ2-3, the V gene TRBV5-6, with 7 bases identical to TRBD1. This CDR3 contains 15 residues. V trimming: 5 bases; J trimming: 5 bases; junction bases outside the gene matches: 11. Germline V CDR1 and CDR2: SGHDT, YYEEEE. In nucleotides, the CDR3 is TGTGCCAGCAGTAAAGGGGGCGAGTCAGGAGATACGCAGTATTTT. This sequence encodes CASSKGGESGDTQYF.

Only a few counts were recorded for this clone. This rearrangement joins TRBV20-1 to TRBJ2-1; D remains unclear. Trimming shortened V by 6 bases and J by 7 bases, and 10 bases separated the two germline ends. CDR1 is DFQATT and CDR2 is SNEGSKA in the germline V gene (reference sequence). CDR3 length: 11 amino acids. CDR3 sequence (DNA): TGCAGTGCCAGTATTGGGAATGAGCAGTTCTTC. It is translated as CSASIGNEQFF.

V usage is TRBV27 and J usage is TRBJ1-4; D remains unclear. CDR3 length: 14 residues. Germline lookup yields CDR1 MNHEY and CDR2 SMNVEV (reference sequence). Trimming shortened V by 5 bases and J by 0 bases, and 7 bases separated the two germline ends. The CDR3, as DNA: TGTGCCAGCAGTAGAGATACAACTAATGAAAAACTGTTTTTT. Residues: CASSRDTTNEKLFF. Full variable domain (rest looked up from reference TRBV27 and TRBJ1-4): EAQVTQNPRYLITVTGKKLTVTCSQNMNHEYMSWYRQDPGLGLRQIYYSMNVEVTDKGDVPEGYKVSRKEKRNFPLILESPSPNQTSLYFCASSRDTTNEKLFFGSGTQLSVL.

This clone was observed a single time. The V call is TRBV2, the J call TRBJ2-3; TRBD1 might be the D (6 bases). The CDR3 totals 16 residues. Trimming pared 3 bases from V and 5 bases from J, leaving 18 bases between. The germline gives CDR1 SNHLY, CDR2 FYNNEI. This CDR3 reads CASSDQGQGWKDTQYF. The CDR3, as DNA: TGTGCCAGCAGTGATCAGGGTCAGGGGTGGAAAGATACGCAGTATTTT.

The gene calls are TRBV19 and TRBJ1-1; unclear D gene. Per the germline V gene, CDR1 is LNHDA and CDR2 is SQIVND (reference sequence). Trimming left V 3 bases short and J 3 bases short, with 8 bases between. This CDR3 has 13 residues. For the CDR3, the DNA is TGTGCCAGTAGTATCCAGCCCTACACTGAAGCTTTCTTT. Translating gives CASSIQPYTEAFF.

The chain is built from TRBV30 and TRBJ2-3, with 7 bases matching TRBD2. Looked up from germline, CDR1 is GTSNPN and CDR2 is SVGIG (reference sequence). The V gene end was trimmed by 4 bases and the J gene end by 3 bases; junction bases not matched to a gene: 7. This CDR3 contains 14 residues. The CDR3 protein is CAWKSGGATDTQYF. DNA of the CDR3: TGTGCCTGGAAGTCGGGAGGAGCAACAGATACGCAGTATTTT. Complete variable domain (other parts from reference TRBV30 and TRBJ2-3): SQTIHQWPATLVQPVGSPLSLECTVEGTSNPNLYWYRQAAGRGLQLLFYSVGIGQISSEVPQNLSASRPQDRQFILSSKKLLLSDSGFYLCAWKSGGATDTQYFGPGTRLTVL.

The chain recombines TRBV4-3 with TRBJ2-1, with D perhaps TRBD2 (6 bases). With 0 bases removed from V and 0 bases from J, the gap between germline ends came to 9 bases. The CDR3 loop spans 16 amino acids. Germline CDR1 and CDR2: LGHNA and YSLEER. As DNA, the CDR3 is TGCGCCAGCAGCCAAGATTCCGGGAGCTCCTACAATGAGCAGTTCTTC. It translates to CASSQDSGSSYNEQFF.

The rearrangement links TRBV5-8 to TRBJ1-2; D remains unclear. The CDR3 has 15 residues. Trimming shortened V by 1 base and J by 0 bases, and 10 bases separated the two germline ends. CDR1 is SGHTS and CDR2 is YDEGEE in the germline V gene. The CDR3 coding sequence is TGTGCCAGCAGCTTGCTATCCGGTTCTAACTATGGCTACACCTTC. Its protein is CASSLLSGSNYGYTF.

This clone occurred once. The genes are TRBV5-1 and TRBJ1-2; TRBD1 is a possible D gene (5 bases). Trimming cost V 4 bases and J 10 bases, with 17 bases left between them. This CDR3 contains 13 residues. Per the germline V gene, CDR1 is SGHRS and CDR2 is YFSETQ. The CDR3 DNA reads TGCGCCAGCAGCGAGACAGAAAACCAATTCTACACCTTC. It encodes CASSETENQFYTF.

The chain carries TRBV6-6 and TRBJ2-5; D is perhaps TRBD1 or TRBD2 (5 bases each). The CDR3 runs to 14 residues. Looked up from germline, CDR1 is MNHNY and CDR2 is SVGAGI (reference sequence). V was pared by 7 bases and J by 0 bases, with 12 bases between. The CDR3 DNA follows: TGTGCCAGCACCCGTGGGGGAAACCAAGAGACCCAGTACTTC. It codes for CASTRGGNQETQYF.

The chain uses TRBV9 and TRBJ2-1; D not resolved. V lost 0 bases and J 6 bases, leaving 10 bases between the germline ends. Germline-derived CDR1 and CDR2 are SGDLS and YYNGEE. This CDR3 has 14 residues. CDR3 in amino acids: CASSVGVLPNEQFF. The CDR3 DNA is TGTGCCAGCAGCGTAGGAGTACTACCCAATGAGCAGTTCTTC.

The table lists this clone with a count of one. CDR3 sequence reads: CASSRVGPGFQPQHF. As DNA, the CDR3 is TGTGCCAGCAGCCGAGTGGGACCAGGGTTTCAGCCCCAGCATTTT. The V and J genes are TRBV7-2 and TRBJ1-5, with D possibly TRBD1 on 5 matching bases. Trimming took off 5 bases at V and 6 bases at J, with 17 bases between the two ends. The CDR3 covers 15 residues. The germline gives CDR1 SGHTA, CDR2 FQGNSA.

The sample holds one count of this clone. The chain combines TRBV28 with TRBJ2-7; D gene uncertain. With 6 bases removed from V and 1 base from J, the gap between germline ends came to 4 bases. The CDR3 totals 11 residues. The germline V gene has CDR1 MDHEN and CDR2 SYDVKM. CDR3 DNA sequence: TGTGCCAGCAGCAAGTCCTACGAGCAGTACTTC. Amino acid sequence: CASSKSYEQYF.

The CDR3 loop reads CASSQWQENSPLHF. CDR3 DNA: TGTGCCAGCAGCCAGTGGCAGGAGAATTCACCCCTCCACTTT. This chain joins TRBV27 and TRBJ1-6; D unresolved. The CDR3 extends over 14 amino acids. V gave up 6 bases and J gave up 7 bases, with 13 bases separating them. Germline values: CDR1 MNHEY, CDR2 SMNVEV (reference sequence).

The chain links TRBV4-2 to TRBJ2-3, with TRBD2 matching 10 bases. The CDR3 covers 17 residues. The V gene's germline CDR1 is LGHNA and CDR2 YNFKEQ. Unmatched junction bases numbered 8, after V lost 0 bases and J lost 5 bases. The CDR3 is CASSQEGSGRGIDTQYF. The CDR3 nucleotides read TGTGCCAGCAGCCAAGAGGGGAGCGGGAGGGGAATAGATACGCAGTATTTT.

This chain joins TRBV5-1 and TRBJ1-1; no firm D call. The CDR3 length is 14 residues. In germline, CDR1 is SGHRS, CDR2 YFSETQ. V was shortened by 2 bases and J by 3 bases, with 11 bases between the two germline ends. This chain's CDR3 is CASSLSTGYTEAFF. For the CDR3, the DNA is TGCGCCAGCAGCTTATCGACGGGGTACACTGAAGCTTTCTTT.

This rearrangement joins TRBV9 to TRBJ2-7; D may be TRBD2 (6 bases). V dropped 4 bases and J dropped 3 bases, with 20 bases sitting between them. Per the germline V gene, CDR1 is SGDLS and CDR2 is YYNGEE. The CDR3 contains 16 residues. In nucleotides, the CDR3 is TGTGCCAGCAGCCCCGCCGGGACTCTCAGGCTCTACGAGCAGTACTTC. Its protein is CASSPAGTLRLYEQYF.

The chain couples TRBV6-4 to TRBJ2-7; no clear D. CDR1 is MRHNA, CDR2 SNTAGT, per germline. The CDR3 consists of 15 residues. Trimming took off 11 bases at V and 3 bases at J, with 23 bases between the two ends. CDR3 in amino acids: CAASTRVSNRYEQYF. CDR3 DNA sequence: TGTGCCGCTTCGACCCGGGTCTCCAACCGCTACGAGCAGTACTTC.

The V and J genes are TRBV10-3 and TRBJ2-2, with 7 bases aligning to TRBD1. Germline V gene lookup returns CDR1 ENHRY and CDR2 SYGVKD. The length of the CDR3 is 14 residues. The V and J ends lost 5 bases and 3 bases, in that order; junction bases with no gene match: 3. In nucleotides, the CDR3 is TGTGCCATCAGTAATACAGGGGACACCGGGGAGCTGTTTTTT. The encoded protein is CAISNTGDTGELFF.

This chain links TRBV10-3 with TRBJ2-3; the match to TRBD1 covers 8 bases. J lost 6 bases, V lost 7 bases, and 3 bases had no gene match. The CDR3 covers 12 residues. Germline V lookup: CDR1 ENHRY, CDR2 SYGVKD. CDR3 sequence (DNA): TGTGCCATCAAGCAGGGGGCCGATACGCAGTATTTT. Its protein is CAIKQGADTQYF.

In nucleotides, the CDR3 is TGTGCCAGCGTCCGGTCGTTACTACCCTACAATGAGCAGTTCTTC. Translated, it gives CASVRSLLPYNEQFF. The chain has TRBV2 and TRBJ2-1; D unclear. Per the germline V gene, CDR1 is SNHLY and CDR2 is FYNNEI. Trimming cost V 8 bases and J 2 bases, with 16 bases left between them. This CDR3 comprises 15 residues.

The chain recombines TRBV7-2 with TRBJ2-7; D might be TRBD2 (6 bases). The germline V and J ends were trimmed by 3 bases and 2 bases, with 20 bases remaining between them. This CDR3 is built from 17 residues. Per the germline V gene, CDR1 is SGHTA and CDR2 is FQGNSA. CDR3 sequence: CASSLEGPGRHPYEQYF. The CDR3 DNA is TGTGCCAGCAGCTTGGAGGGACCGGGACGGCATCCCTACGAGCAGTACTTC. Looking up the rest from reference TRBV7-2 and TRBJ2-7 gives the full variable domain: GAGVSQSPSNKVTEKGKDVELRCDPISGHTALYWYRQSLGQGLEFLIYFQGNSAPDKSGLPSDRFSAERTGGSVSTLTIQRTQQEDSAVYLCASSLEGPGRHPYEQYFGPGTRLTVT.

By share of the sample, this clone is medium-sized. The chain recombines TRBV7-3 with TRBJ2-1, with D possibly being TRBD2 (5 bases). This CDR3 has 15 residues. Germline values: CDR1 SGHTA, CDR2 FQGTGA. Trimming cost V 5 bases and J 0 bases, with 11 bases left between them. The CDR3 nucleotides read TGTGCCAGCAGCGCAACAGAGGGCTCCTACAATGAGCAGTTCTTC. Protein product: CASSATEGSYNEQFF.

CDR3 sequence (DNA): TGCGCCAGCAGCGCGTCGGGGTTCCGGAAAAAGAGCACAGATACGCAGTATTTT. This sequence encodes CASSASGFRKKSTDTQYF. The V call is TRBV23-1, the J call TRBJ2-3; TRBD2 is a possible D gene (5 bases). TRBV23-1 is an ORF, with its function uncertain. The CDR3 is 18 residues long. Trimming pared 6 bases from V and 0 bases from J, leaving 22 bases between.

The chain carries TRBV5-1 and TRBJ2-2, with 7 bases matching TRBD1. From germline, CDR1 is SGHRS and CDR2 YFSETQ. The CDR3 has 15 amino acids. V lost 3 bases and J lost 4; bases outside the gene matches: 6. CDR3 region: CASSSRQGGTGELFF. CDR3 in DNA: TGCGCCAGCAGCTCCAGACAGGGCGGCACCGGGGAGCTGTTTTTT. The full variable domain, with the rest looked up from reference TRBV5-1 and TRBJ2-2, is KAGVTQTPRYLIKTRGQQVTLSCSPISGHRSVSWYQQTPGQGLQFLFEYFSETQRNKGNFPGRFSGRQFSNSRSEMNVSTLELGDSALYLCASSSRQGGTGELFFGEGSRLTVL.

The chain has TRBV11-2 and TRBJ1-1; D is uncertain. Germline V lookup: CDR1 SGHAT, CDR2 FQNNGV. Deletions cut 5 bases from V and 5 bases from J, with 12 bases between. The CDR3 runs to 13 residues. The CDR3 DNA sequence: TGTGCCAGCAGCGTCGATAGGGATACTGAAGCTTTCTTT. This sequence encodes CASSVDRDTEAFF.

The chain is built from TRBV27 and TRBJ2-2; 9 bases match TRBD2. J gave up 6 bases and V 3 bases, and 8 bases lay outside the gene matches. This CDR3 comprises 16 residues. From germline, CDR1 is MNHEY and CDR2 SMNVEV (reference sequence). The CDR3 coding sequence is TGTGCCAGCAGTTTGGCTAGCGGGATTGGTGCCGGGGAGCTGTTTTTT. This encodes CASSLASGIGAGELFF.

The V call is TRBV14, the J call TRBJ2-7; 11 nucleotides align to TRBD1. The ends lost 4 bases at V and 2 bases at J; junction bases unmatched: 16. The CDR3 length is 19 residues. CDR1 and CDR2 (germline): SGHDN, FVKESK. The CDR3 nucleotides read TGTGCCAGCAGCCCGTGGTCCGGGACAGGGGGTTTGAAAGCCTACGAGCAGTACTTC. Amino acid sequence: CASSPWSGTGGLKAYEQYF.